The source of this T cell receptor (beta chain) is a study of T-cell reconstitution after alpha-beta-depleted transplantation in children. Study conclusions and caveats: Surviving recipient T cells and thymic progenitors produced the high day-60 TCRbeta diversity seen in some patients. Newly produced T cells mostly provided counts and TCRbeta diversity after one year, as hyperexpanded clones declined. Approximately two months post-transplant, alpha-beta T cells reportedly originated from several hundred expanded graft clones.

This clonotype has a handful of counts. The antigen is unknown. The CDR3 consists of 15 residues. V was shortened by 6 bases and J by 2 bases, with 15 bases between the two germline ends. During its preparation, the TCRbeta library received unique molecular identifiers. TCRdb processed the PCR reads anew with MiXCR; each CDR3 protein has one entry. The sample records a few hundred thousand distinct CDR3 sequences, more than 20% being singletons. The chain recombines TRBV12-3 or TRBV12-4 with TRBJ2-3; no firm D call. The sequence came from a boy under three years old with Wiskott-Aldrich syndrome, due to receive a stem cell transplant. Specimen: PBMCs, collected before TCRalphabeta/CD19-depleted stem cell transplant. The CDR3 region is CASSPRGSNTDTQYF. In DNA, the CDR3 is TGTGCCAGCAGCCCCCGAGGCTCTAACACAGATACGCAGTATTTT.